One sample yielded the 10 T cell receptor beta chains listed below, sequenced in a study of graft-versus-host responses after intestinal transplantation. Clones were sequenced by immunoSEQ multiplex PCR, and TCRdb holds only the in-frame ones, with some missing. The sample has about 9,600 clones, roughly 96% seen once. The sample was bone marrow, taken roughly 540 days after intestinal transplantation. The receptors stem from a human patient who received an intestinal transplant, so some T cells may come from the graft donor.

This clone was seen just once. The chain links TRBV29-1 to TRBJ2-5, with D possibly being TRBD1 (5 bases). Germline CDR1 reads SQVTM; CDR2 reads ANQGSEA. The CDR3 consists of 13 residues. Trimming removed 7 bases from V and 1 base from J, with 13 bases in between. The CDR3 sequence: CSGFTGLQETQYF. CDR3 in DNA: TGCAGCGGCTTCACAGGCCTCCAAGAGACCCAGTACTTC.

The CDR3 protein is CSATGQYGYTF. The CDR3 nucleotides are TGCAGTGCTACAGGACAGTATGGCTACACCTTC. This rearrangement joins TRBV20-1 to TRBJ1-2, with D perhaps matching TRBD1 (6 bases). The germline V gene encodes CDR1 DFQATT and CDR2 SNEGSKA (reference sequence). Trimming removed 4 bases at V and 5 bases at J, with 8 bases between. The CDR3 has 11 residues.

The V call is TRBV5-1, the J call TRBJ2-5, with 9 bases aligning to TRBD1. Trimming took 3 bases from V and 5 from J; bases not matched to a gene: 5. CDR1 is SGHRS, CDR2 YFSETQ, per germline. There are 14 residues in the CDR3. The CDR3 DNA reads TGCGCCAGCAGCTACAGGGGGCGCGACGAGACCCAGTACTTC. Translation gives CASSYRGRDETQYF.

The gene calls are TRBV30 and TRBJ1-1, with D perhaps matching TRBD1 (5 bases). Between the trimmed V and J ends, which lost 3 bases and 0 bases, there was a span of 17 bases. Germline lookup yields CDR1 GTSNPN and CDR2 SVGIG (reference sequence). The CDR3 consists of 16 residues. The CDR3 DNA reads TGTGCCTGGAGGCCCTCAAGGGGTCGTTTGAACACTGAAGCTTTCTTT. This codes for CAWRPSRGRLNTEAFF.

The DNA for the CDR3 is TGTGCCAGCAGCCAAAGGCCTGGCGGGGACACCGGGGAGCTGTTTTTT. Its translation is CASSQRPGGDTGELFF. This chain uses TRBV4-2 with TRBJ2-2; D may be TRBD2 (6 bases). Trimming removed 2 bases from V and 3 bases from J, with 13 bases in between. The CDR3 extends over 16 amino acids. Germline V gene sequence: CDR1 LGHNA, CDR2 YNFKEQ.

The chain links TRBV19 to TRBJ1-2; weak D call: TRBD1 (5 bases). The CDR3 consists of 15 residues. Germline CDR1 reads LNHDA; CDR2 reads SQIVND (reference sequence). V lost 3 bases and J 3 bases, leaving 14 bases between the germline ends. CDR3 protein: CASSISGPRDYGYTF. The CDR3 DNA reads TGTGCCAGTAGTATTTCCGGGCCCAGGGACTATGGCTACACCTTC.

The J gene is TRBJ1-2, the V gene TRBV7-8; D perhaps matches TRBD1 (5 bases). V lost 2 bases to trimming and J lost 1 base, with 11 bases between them. This CDR3 is built from 15 residues. Germline-derived CDR1 and CDR2 are SGHVS and FQNEAQ. In nucleotides, the CDR3 is TGTGCCAGCAGCTTAAGGGACGACATTAACTATGGCTACACCTTC. It encodes CASSLRDDINYGYTF.

This clone was recorded once. The chain links TRBV21-1 to TRBJ2-7; TRBD2 is taken as the D call from the table, unchecked against the DNA. TRBV21-1 is recorded as a pseudogene. The CDR3 runs to 15 residues. Here the CDR3 DNA reads TGTGCCAGCAGCCTACCCCCCGAAGCTACCTACGAGCAGTACTTC. Translating it yields CASSLPPEATYEQYF.

The chain has TRBV21-1 and TRBJ1-1; TRBD1 is the table's D call, not checked against the DNA. TRBV21-1 represents a pseudogene. This CDR3 has 12 amino acids. DNA of the CDR3: TGTGCCAGCGCATTCCGGGACAGAGCAGCTTTCTTT. Translation: CASAFRDRAAFF.

V usage is TRBV6-1 and J usage is TRBJ2-5; D perhaps matches TRBD2 (5 bases). The CDR3 extends over 14 amino acids. Deletions cut 2 bases from V and 2 bases from J, with 9 bases between. Germline V gene lookup returns CDR1 MNHNS and CDR2 SASEGT. CDR3 sequence (DNA): TGTGCCAGCAGTGAAATCGGGGTACAAGAGACCCAGTACTTC. Encoded protein: CASSEIGVQETQYF.